These 4 T cell receptor beta chains originate from one sample sequenced in a study. TCRdb recomputed calls from the RT-PCR reads with MiXCR, one row per CDR3 protein. The table lists 550,000 to 750,000 distinct CDR3 sequences, 14% of them singletons, with roughly 3.9% in the top ten. The source material was memory CD4+ T cells from blood. The receptors were sampled from a female donor in good health, serving as a healthy control.

At least ten counts were recorded for this clonotype. The chain employs TRBV20-1 and TRBJ2-5, with D uncertain. The V end lost 0 bases, the J end lost 6 bases, and 5 bases lay between the germline ends. Germline assignment: CDR1 DFQATT and CDR2 SNEGSKA (reference sequence). The CDR3 spans 11 residues. CDR3 coding DNA: TGCAGTGCTAGAGACACTAAGACCCAGTACTTC. Translating it yields CSARDTKTQYF.

There are many counts of this clonotype. The chain couples TRBV3-1 to TRBJ1-1, with 7 bases matching TRBD1. The CDR3 has 14 amino acids. The junction had 3 bases not matched to a gene; V was cut back by 4 bases and J by 1 base. From germline, CDR1 is LGHDT and CDR2 YNNKEL (reference sequence). As DNA, the CDR3 is TGTGCCAGCAGCCCCCGGGACAGGAACACTGAAGCTTTCTTT. It is translated as CASSPRDRNTEAFF.

This clonotype showed up many times. The chain links TRBV12-3 or TRBV12-4 to TRBJ1-5; D call uncertain. V lost 8 bases, J lost 1 base, and 6 bases lay in between. The CDR3 totals 12 residues. CDR3 nucleotides: TGTGCCAGCGCCGGAAGCAATCAGCCCCAGCATTTT. It yields the protein CASAGSNQPQHF.

The chain joins TRBV20-1 to TRBJ2-3, with 7 positions matching TRBD1. Germline CDR1 DFQATT, CDR2 SNEGSKA (reference sequence). This CDR3 has 14 amino acids. The ends lost 6 bases at V and 5 bases at J; junction bases unmatched: 11. The CDR3 loop reads CSAITGASRDTQYF. The CDR3, as DNA: TGCAGTGCAATTACAGGGGCCTCCAGAGATACGCAGTATTTT.